This TCR beta chain was found in a study of cytomegalovirus exposure and HLA in healthy donors. Study background: Falling in the Caucasian-associated ancestry cluster were approximately 84% of approximately 410 genotyped donors. Study results and caveats: Upon later analysis, TCR association rates were observed to vary by HLA locus, being highest for DRB1 and lowest for HLA-C. It is likely that the observed cluster of highly shared sequence variants was a sequencing artifact.

PCR used 60 Vbeta primers and 13 Jbeta primers. Using immunoSEQ multiplex PCR, the repertoire was profiled, and TCRdb retains in-frame clones only, with some absent. The sample contains about 110,000 clones, around 80% of which appear only once. The CDR3 covers 14 residues. V was clipped by 7 bases and J by 4 bases; unmatched bases: 7. CDR1 is MDHEN, CDR2 SYDVKM, per germline. About this clone itself: What it recognizes is unknown.

This chain joins TRBV28 and TRBJ2-7; 10 bases match TRBD2. The receptor was derived from a man aged 25-45 years in good health and CMV-seropositive. Input material: PBMCs. CDR3 nucleotide sequence: TGTGCCAGCAATCCTAGCGGGGGAAGTTACGAGCAGTACTTC. This translates into CASNPSGGSYEQYF. The full variable domain, rest sourced from reference TRBV28 and TRBJ2-7, is DVKVTQSSRYLVKRTGEKVFLECVQDMDHENMFWYRQDPGLGLRLIYFSYDVKMKEKGDIPEGYSVSREKKERFSLILESASTNQTSMYLCASNPSGGSYEQYFGPGTRLTVT.